Listed here is a single T cell receptor beta chain. The antigen is not known. The sample holds other DNA sequences that translate to the same CDR3. Clones were read by immunoSEQ multiplex PCR, and TCRdb kept only the in-frame ones, dropping some. The sample has a few thousand clones, 67% seen once. The sample belongs to a study of CD8 T cell repertoires and HIV-1 epitope variants. The CDR3 runs to 13 residues. V lost 3 bases and J lost 1, with 6 bases in between. The germline gives CDR1 SGHNT, CDR2 YENEEA. Material for sequencing was cultured CD8+ T cells derived from PBMCs. J is TRBJ1-1 and V is TRBV11-3; D is unclear. The TCR sequence derives from a male donor with HIV. The CDR3 DNA is TGTGCCAGCAGCTTGGGTGGGAACACTGAAGCTTTCTTT. Encoded protein: CASSLGGNTEAFF.